This T cell receptor beta chain was recovered during a study of blood T cells in healthy people across ages. This clonotype came up a few times. This CDR3 contains 14 residues. Germline V lookup: CDR1 MNHEY, CDR2 SVGAGI. V shed 4 bases and J 2 bases; nucleotides not matched to a gene: 4. Together with a sample-barcoded 5' primer, a J-beta primer mix was included in a second PCR lasting about 7 to 12 cycles. TCRdb called the 5' RACE reads again in MiXCR, with one record for every CDR3 protein. This table holds approximately 1.5 million distinct CDR3 sequences, about 45% found once. The chain has TRBV6-5 and TRBJ2-7; 8 positions match TRBD2. Sequenced: blood. This TCR came from a woman aged 18-30 years in good health. CDR3 residues: CASSSTSGPYEQYF. The DNA of the CDR3 is TGTGCCAGCAGTTCCACTAGCGGACCCTACGAGCAGTACTTC.